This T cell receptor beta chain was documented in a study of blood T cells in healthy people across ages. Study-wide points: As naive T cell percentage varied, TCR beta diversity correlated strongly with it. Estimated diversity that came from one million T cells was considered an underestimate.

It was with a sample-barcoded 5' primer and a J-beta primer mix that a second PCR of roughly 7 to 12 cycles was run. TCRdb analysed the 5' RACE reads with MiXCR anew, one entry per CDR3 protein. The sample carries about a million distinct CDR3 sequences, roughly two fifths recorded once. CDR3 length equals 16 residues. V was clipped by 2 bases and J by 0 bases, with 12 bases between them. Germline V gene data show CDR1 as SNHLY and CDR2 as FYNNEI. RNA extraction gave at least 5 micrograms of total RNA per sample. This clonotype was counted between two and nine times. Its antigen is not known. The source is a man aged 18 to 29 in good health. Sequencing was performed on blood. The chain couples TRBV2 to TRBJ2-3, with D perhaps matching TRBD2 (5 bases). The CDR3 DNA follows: TGTGCCAGCAGTGAAAAGAGGACTCCTAGCACAGATACGCAGTATTTT. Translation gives CASSEKRTPSTDTQYF. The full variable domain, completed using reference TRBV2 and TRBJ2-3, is EPEVTQTPSHQVTQMGQEVILRCVPISNHLYFYWYRQILGQKVEFLVSFYNNEISEKSEIFDDQFSVERPDGSNFTLKIRSTKLEDSAMYFCASSEKRTPSTDTQYFGPGTRLTVL.